The sequence of this T cell receptor beta chain was determined in a study of blood T cell repertoires in COVID-19. For the study at large: Nucleic acid was either cDNA or gDNA, and it came from T cells, B-cell-depleted T cells, or PBMCs.

Profiled with immunoSEQ multiplex PCR; TCRdb holds only in-frame clones, not every one. This repertoire shows some 170,000 clones, approximately 86% found once; its top ten account for around 1.4%. Trimming stripped 10 bases from V and 2 bases from J, with 14 bases between. CDR3 length: 13 residues. Germline assignment: CDR1 ENHRY and CDR2 SYGVKD. Sequenced input: peripheral blood. The sequence was collected from a woman aged 50 to 65 with acute or convalescent COVID-19. The V and J genes are TRBV10-3 and TRBJ1-2, with D unclear. The CDR3 reads CATVGAVNYGYTF. CDR3 DNA: TGTGCCACCGTAGGTGCGGTGAACTATGGCTACACCTTC.